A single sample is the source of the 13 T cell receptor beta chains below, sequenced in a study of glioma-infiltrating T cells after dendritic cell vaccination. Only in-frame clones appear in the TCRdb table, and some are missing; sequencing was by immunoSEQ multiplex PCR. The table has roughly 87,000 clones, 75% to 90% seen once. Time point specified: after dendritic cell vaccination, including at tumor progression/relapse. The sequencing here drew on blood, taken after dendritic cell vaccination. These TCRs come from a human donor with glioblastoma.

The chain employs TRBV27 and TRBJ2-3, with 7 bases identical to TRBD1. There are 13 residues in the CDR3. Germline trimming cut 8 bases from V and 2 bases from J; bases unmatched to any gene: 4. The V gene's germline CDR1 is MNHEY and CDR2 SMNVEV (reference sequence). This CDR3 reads CASSDRATDTQYF. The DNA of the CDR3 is TGTGCCAGCTCTGACAGGGCCACAGATACGCAGTATTTT.

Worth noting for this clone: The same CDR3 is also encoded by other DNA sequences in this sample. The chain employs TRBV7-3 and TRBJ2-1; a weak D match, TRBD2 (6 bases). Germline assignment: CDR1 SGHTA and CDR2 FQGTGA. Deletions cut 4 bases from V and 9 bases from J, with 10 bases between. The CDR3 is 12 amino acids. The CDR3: CASSSPGGEQFF. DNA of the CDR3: TGTGCCAGCAGCTCTCCCGGGGGTGAGCAGTTCTTC. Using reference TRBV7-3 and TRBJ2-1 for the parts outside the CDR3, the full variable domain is GAGVSQTPSNKVTEKGKYVELRCDPISGHTALYWYRQSLGQGPEFLIYFQGTGAADDSGLPNDRFFAVRPEGSVSTLKIQRTERGDSAVYLCASSSPGGEQFFGPGTRLTVL.

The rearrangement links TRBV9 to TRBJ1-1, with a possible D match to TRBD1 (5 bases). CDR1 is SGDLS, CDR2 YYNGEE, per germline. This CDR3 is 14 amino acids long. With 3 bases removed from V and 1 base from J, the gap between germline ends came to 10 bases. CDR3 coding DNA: TGTGCCAGCAGCGGCGGTGGACAGAACACTGAAGCTTTCTTT. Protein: CASSGGGQNTEAFF.

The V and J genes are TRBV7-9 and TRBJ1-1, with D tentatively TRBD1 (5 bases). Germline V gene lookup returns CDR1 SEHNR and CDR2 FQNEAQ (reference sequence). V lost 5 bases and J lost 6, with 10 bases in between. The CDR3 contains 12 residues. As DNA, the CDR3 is TGTGCCAGCAGCCCAGGGAAGGCTGAAGCTTTCTTT. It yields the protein CASSPGKAEAFF.

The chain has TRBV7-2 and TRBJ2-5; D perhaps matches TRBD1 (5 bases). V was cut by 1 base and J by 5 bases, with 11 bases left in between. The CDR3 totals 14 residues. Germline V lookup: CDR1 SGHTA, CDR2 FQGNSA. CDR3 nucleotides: TGTGCCAGCAGCTTAGTATCAGGGCACGAGACCCAGTACTTC. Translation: CASSLVSGHETQYF. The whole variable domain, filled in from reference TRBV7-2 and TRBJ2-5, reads GAGVSQSPSNKVTEKGKDVELRCDPISGHTALYWYRQSLGQGLEFLIYFQGNSAPDKSGLPSDRFSAERTGGSVSTLTIQRTQQEDSAVYLCASSLVSGHETQYFGPGTRLLVL.

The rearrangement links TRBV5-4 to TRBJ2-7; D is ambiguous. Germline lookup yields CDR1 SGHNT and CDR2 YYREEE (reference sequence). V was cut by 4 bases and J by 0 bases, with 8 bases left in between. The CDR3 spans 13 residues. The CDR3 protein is CASSPQNSYEQYF. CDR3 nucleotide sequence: TGTGCCAGCAGCCCCCAGAACTCCTACGAGCAGTACTTC. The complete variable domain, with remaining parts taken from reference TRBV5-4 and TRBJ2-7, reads ETGVTQSPTHLIKTRGQQVTLRCSSQSGHNTVSWYQQALGQGPQFIFQYYREEENGRGNFPPRFSGLQFPNYSSELNVNALELDDSALYLCASSPQNSYEQYFGPGTRLTVT.

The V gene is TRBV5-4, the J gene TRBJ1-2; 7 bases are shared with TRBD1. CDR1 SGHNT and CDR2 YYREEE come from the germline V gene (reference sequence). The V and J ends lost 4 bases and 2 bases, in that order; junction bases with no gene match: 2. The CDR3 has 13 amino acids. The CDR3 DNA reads TGTGCCAGCAGCACGACAGGGAACTATGGCTACACCTTC. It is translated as CASSTTGNYGYTF.

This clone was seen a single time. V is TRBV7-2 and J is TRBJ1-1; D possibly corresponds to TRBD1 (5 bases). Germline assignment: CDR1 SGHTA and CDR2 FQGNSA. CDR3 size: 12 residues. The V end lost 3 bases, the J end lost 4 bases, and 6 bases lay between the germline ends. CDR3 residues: CASSLGLTEAFF. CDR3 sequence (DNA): TGTGCCAGCAGCTTGGGGCTCACTGAAGCTTTCTTT. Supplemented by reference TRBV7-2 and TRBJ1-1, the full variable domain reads GAGVSQSPSNKVTEKGKDVELRCDPISGHTALYWYRQSLGQGLEFLIYFQGNSAPDKSGLPSDRFSAERTGGSVSTLTIQRTQQEDSAVYLCASSLGLTEAFFGQGTRLTVV.

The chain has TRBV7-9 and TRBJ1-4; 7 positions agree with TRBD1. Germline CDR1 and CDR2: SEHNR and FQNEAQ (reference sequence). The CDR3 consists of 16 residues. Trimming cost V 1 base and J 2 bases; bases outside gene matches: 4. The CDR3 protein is CASSLGSGQTNEKLFF. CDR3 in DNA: TGTGCCAGCAGCTTAGGATCGGGACAGACTAATGAAAAACTGTTTTTT.

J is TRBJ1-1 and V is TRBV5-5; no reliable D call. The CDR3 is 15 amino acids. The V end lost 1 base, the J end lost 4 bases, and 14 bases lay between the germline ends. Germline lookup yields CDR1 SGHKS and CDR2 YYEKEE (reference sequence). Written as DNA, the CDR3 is TGTGCCAGCAGCTTGAATTGGGATGAGGGCACTGAAGCTTTCTTT. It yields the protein CASSLNWDEGTEAFF.

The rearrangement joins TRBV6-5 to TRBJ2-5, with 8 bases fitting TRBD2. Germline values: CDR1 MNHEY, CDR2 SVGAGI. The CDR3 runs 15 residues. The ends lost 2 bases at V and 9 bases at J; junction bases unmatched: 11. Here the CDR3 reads CASSYQLPGGSAQYF. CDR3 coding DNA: TGTGCCAGCAGTTACCAGCTGCCGGGAGGGTCGGCCCAGTACTTC.

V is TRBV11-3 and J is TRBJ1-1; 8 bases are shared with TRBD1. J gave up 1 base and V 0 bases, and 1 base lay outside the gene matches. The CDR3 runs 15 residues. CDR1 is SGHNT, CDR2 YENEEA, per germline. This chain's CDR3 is CASSLDGTGNTEAFF. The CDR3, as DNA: TGTGCCAGCAGCTTAGACGGGACAGGGAACACTGAAGCTTTCTTT. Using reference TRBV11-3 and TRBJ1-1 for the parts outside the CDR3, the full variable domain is EAGVVQSPRYKIIEKKQPVAFWCNPISGHNTLYWYLQNLGQGPELLIRYENEEAVDDSQLPKDRFSAERLKGVDSTLKIQPAELGDSAVYLCASSLDGTGNTEAFFGQGTRLTVV.

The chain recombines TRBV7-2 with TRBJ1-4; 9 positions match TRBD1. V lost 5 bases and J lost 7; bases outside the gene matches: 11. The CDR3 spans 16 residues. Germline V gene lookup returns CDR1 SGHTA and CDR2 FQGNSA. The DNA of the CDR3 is TGTGCCAGCAGCCTCAATTCGGGACAGGGAGGTGAAAAACTGTTTTTT. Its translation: CASSLNSGQGGEKLFF. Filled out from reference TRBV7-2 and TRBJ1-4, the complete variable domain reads GAGVSQSPSNKVTEKGKDVELRCDPISGHTALYWYRQSLGQGLEFLIYFQGNSAPDKSGLPSDRFSAERTGGSVSTLTIQRTQQEDSAVYLCASSLNSGQGGEKLFFGSGTQLSVL.